The clone carrying this TCR beta chain was seen more than once but under ten times. Unique molecular identifiers were used in preparing the TCRbeta library. MiXCR was run by TCRdb on the PCR reads, yielding one entry per CDR3 protein. The sample includes fewer than 120,000 distinct CDR3 sequences, under 13% of them seen just once. These data are taken from a study of T-cell reconstitution after alpha-beta-depleted transplantation in children. CDR1 is MGHRA and CDR2 is YSYEKL in the germline V gene. V dropped 0 bases and J dropped 0; count of bases not matched to a gene: 5. This CDR3 contains 18 residues.

This sequence joins TRBV4-1 and TRBJ1-6; 7 bases match TRBD1. This clonotype was obtained from a human donor who donated a stem cell graft to a child with acute lymphoblastic leukemia. Sequences were derived from PBMCs from the stem cell graft donor, sampled from the stem cell graft. The CDR3: CASSQDPGQSSYNSPLHF. CDR3 sequence (DNA): TGCGCCAGCAGCCAAGATCCGGGACAGAGCTCCTATAATTCACCCCTCCACTTT.